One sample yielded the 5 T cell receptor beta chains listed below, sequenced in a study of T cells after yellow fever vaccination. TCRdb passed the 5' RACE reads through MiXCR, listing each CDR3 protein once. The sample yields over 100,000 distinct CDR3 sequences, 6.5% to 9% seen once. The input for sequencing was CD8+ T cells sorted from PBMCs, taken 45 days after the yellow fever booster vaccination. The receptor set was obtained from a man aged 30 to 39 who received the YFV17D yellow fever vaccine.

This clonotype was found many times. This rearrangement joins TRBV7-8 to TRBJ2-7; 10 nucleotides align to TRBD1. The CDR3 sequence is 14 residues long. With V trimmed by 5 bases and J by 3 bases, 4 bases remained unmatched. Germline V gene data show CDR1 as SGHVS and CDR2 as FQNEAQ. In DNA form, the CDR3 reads TGTGCCAGCAGCCCACGGGACAGGGGCTACGAGCAGTACTTC. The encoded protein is CASSPRDRGYEQYF.

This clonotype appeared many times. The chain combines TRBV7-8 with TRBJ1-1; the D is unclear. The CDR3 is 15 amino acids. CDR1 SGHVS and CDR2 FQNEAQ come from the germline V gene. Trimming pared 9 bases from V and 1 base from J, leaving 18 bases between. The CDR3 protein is CASRTDFGANTEAFF. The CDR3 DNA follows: TGTGCCAGTCGCACTGACTTCGGAGCGAACACTGAAGCTTTCTTT.

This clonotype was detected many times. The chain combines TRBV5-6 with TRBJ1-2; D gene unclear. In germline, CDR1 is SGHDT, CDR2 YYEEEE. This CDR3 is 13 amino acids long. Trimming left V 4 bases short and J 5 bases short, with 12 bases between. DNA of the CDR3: TGTGCCAGCAGCGACCCAGCCAAGTATGGCTACACCTTC. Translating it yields CASSDPAKYGYTF.

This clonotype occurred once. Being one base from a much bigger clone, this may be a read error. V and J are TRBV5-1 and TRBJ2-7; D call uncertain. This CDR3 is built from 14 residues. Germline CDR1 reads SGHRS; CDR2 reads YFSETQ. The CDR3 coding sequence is TGCGCCAGCAGCTTGTTACCCCTCCCTTACGAGCAGAACTTC. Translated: CASSLLPLPYEQNF.

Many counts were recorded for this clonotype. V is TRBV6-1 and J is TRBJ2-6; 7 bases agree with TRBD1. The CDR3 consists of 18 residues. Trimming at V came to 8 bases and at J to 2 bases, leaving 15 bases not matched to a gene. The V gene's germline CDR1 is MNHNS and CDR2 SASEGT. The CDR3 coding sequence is TGTGCCAGCGGGCCCGGATACATTACAGGGGCTGGGGCCAACGTCCTGACTTTC. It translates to CASGPGYITGAGANVLTF.